This T cell receptor (beta chain) was identified during a study of blood T cell repertoires in COVID-19. Whole-study context: Spain, Italy and the United States supplied samples that represented acute and convalescent COVID-19. T cells, B-cell-depleted T cells, or PBMCs supplied cDNA or gDNA.

CDR3 length: 15 residues. Original processing notes: Reference gene primer amplification gave estimated nucleated cell counts. Data came from immunoSEQ multiplex PCR; TCRdb stores just in-frame clones and leaves some out. For V, J and clone size, that table is used; D and trimming come from the DNA. The table records roughly 100,000 clones, about 85% of them present only once. This TCR derives from a man over 45 with active COVID-19. Sequenced sample: peripheral blood. The chain is built from TRBV21-1 and TRBJ2-3; the DNA was not compared with TRBD2, the D call given in the table. TRBV21-1 is a documented pseudogene. The CDR3 reads CASSKVVLSTDTQYF. The DNA for the CDR3 is TGTGCCAGCAGCAAAGTTGTGCTAAGCACAGATACGCAGTATTTT.